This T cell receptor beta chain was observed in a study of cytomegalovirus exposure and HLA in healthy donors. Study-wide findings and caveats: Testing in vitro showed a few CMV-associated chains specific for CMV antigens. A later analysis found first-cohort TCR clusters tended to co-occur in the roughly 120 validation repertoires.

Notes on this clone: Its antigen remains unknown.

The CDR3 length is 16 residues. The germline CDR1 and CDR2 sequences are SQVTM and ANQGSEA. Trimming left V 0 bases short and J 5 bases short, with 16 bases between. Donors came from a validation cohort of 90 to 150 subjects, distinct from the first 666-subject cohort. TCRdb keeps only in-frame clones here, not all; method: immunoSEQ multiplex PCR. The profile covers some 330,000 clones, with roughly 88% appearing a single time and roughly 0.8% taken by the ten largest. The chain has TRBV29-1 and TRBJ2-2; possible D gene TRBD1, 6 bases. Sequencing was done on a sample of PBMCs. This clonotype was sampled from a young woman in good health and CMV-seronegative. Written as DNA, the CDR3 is TGCAGCGTTGAAGAGAACGGGACACCCGGAACCGGGGAGCTGTTTTTT. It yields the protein CSVEENGTPGTGELFF.